One and the same sample provided the 30 T cell receptor beta chains below, sequenced in a study of blood T cell repertoires in COVID-19. TCRdb's table, derived via immunoSEQ multiplex PCR, lists solely in-frame clones and lacks some. In the table there are 100,000 or so clones, 82% of which are singletons. The sample was peripheral blood. The receptors shown here come from a man older than 75 with acute or convalescent COVID-19.

The rearrangement links TRBV18 to TRBJ1-4, with 9 bases lining up with TRBD1. V trimming: 4 bases; J trimming: 5 bases; junction bases outside the gene matches: 8. The CDR3 spans 16 residues. Germline assignment: CDR1 KGHSH and CDR2 LQKENI. The CDR3 DNA sequence: TGTGCCAGCTCACGGACAGGGGCCCCCCTGAATGAAAAACTGTTTTTT. It codes for CASSRTGAPLNEKLFF.

This sequence joins TRBV5-1 and TRBJ1-4; D perhaps matches TRBD1 (5 bases). The CDR3 runs to 14 residues. Trimming removed 1 base at V and 7 bases at J, with 11 bases between. From germline, CDR1 is SGHRS and CDR2 YFSETQ. CDR3 coding DNA: TGCGCCAGCAGCTTGAGGCAGGGCTCTGAAAAACTGTTTTTT. Residues: CASSLRQGSEKLFF.

The V and J genes are TRBV5-1 and TRBJ2-7; possibly TRBD1 for D (6 bases). This CDR3 is 13 amino acids long. Trimming pared 4 bases from V and 3 bases from J, leaving 11 bases between. Germline lookup yields CDR1 SGHRS and CDR2 YFSETQ. The CDR3 here is CASSTGHLYEQYF. The DNA for the CDR3 is TGCGCCAGCAGCACGGGACACCTCTACGAGCAGTACTTC.

This clone showed up just a few times. J is TRBJ1-1 and V is TRBV10-3; 9 bases agree with TRBD1. V lost 10 bases to trimming and J lost 1 base; unmatched junction nucleotides: 7. Germline V gene sequence: CDR1 ENHRY, CDR2 SYGVKD. The CDR3 runs to 14 residues. CDR3 bases: TGTGCCACCGGACAGGGGATACCGAACACTGAAGCTTTCTTT. Protein product: CATGQGIPNTEAFF.

The rearrangement links TRBV4-3 to TRBJ1-6; D is perhaps TRBD1 (6 bases). Trimming pared 3 bases from V and 8 bases from J, leaving 14 bases between. The germline V gene has CDR1 LGHNA and CDR2 YSLEER. The CDR3 has 15 amino acids. The CDR3, as DNA: TGCGCCAGCAGCCAGGTACAGGGTGGGGATTCACCCCTCCACTTT. As protein: CASSQVQGGDSPLHF.

The chain carries TRBV28 and TRBJ1-6; D is undetermined. CDR3 length: 14 residues. Germline V lookup: CDR1 MDHEN, CDR2 SYDVKM. V lost 6 bases and J 4 bases, leaving 10 bases between the germline ends. The CDR3 sequence is CASRQTPYNSPLHF. As DNA, the CDR3 is TGTGCCAGCAGGCAGACACCTTATAATTCACCCCTCCACTTT.

This chain uses TRBV10-2 with TRBJ2-6; D is unresolved. CDR3 size: 16 residues. Trimming left V 3 bases short and J 0 bases short, with 9 bases between. From germline, CDR1 is WSHSY and CDR2 SAAADI. The CDR3 DNA reads TGCGCCAGCAGTGACAGTATCCACTCTGGGGCCAACGTCCTGACTTTC. It specifies CASSDSIHSGANVLTF.

The rearrangement joins TRBV28 to TRBJ2-7; TRBD2 might be the D (6 bases). The CDR3 sequence is 14 residues long. Germline CDR1 is MDHEN and CDR2 is SYDVKM. Trimming pared 5 bases from V and 4 bases from J, leaving 15 bases between. DNA of the CDR3: TGTGCCAGCAGTCCGACGGGGCGGGAATACGAGCAGTACTTC. As protein: CASSPTGREYEQYF.

The chain is built from TRBV19 and TRBJ1-6; D is possibly TRBD1 (5 bases). The germline gives CDR1 LNHDA, CDR2 SQIVND (reference sequence). Trimming removed 10 bases from V and 14 bases from J, with 15 bases in between. CDR3 length: 11 residues. CDR3 residues: CATRRGETLHF. The CDR3 DNA reads as TGTGCCACCCGGCGGGGGGAAACCCTCCACTTT. Looking up the rest from reference TRBV19 and TRBJ1-6 gives the full variable domain: DGGITQSPKYLFRKEGQNVTLSCEQNLNHDAMYWYRQDPGQGLRLIYYSQIVNDFQKGDIAEGYSVSREKKESFPLTVTSAQKNPTAFYLCATRRGETLHFGNGTRLTVT.

V gene TRBV4-3 combines with J gene TRBJ2-2, with D unclear. Germline V gives CDR1 LGHNA, CDR2 YSLEER. Trimming removed 7 bases at V and 8 bases at J, with 17 bases between. This CDR3 comprises 14 residues. As DNA, the CDR3 is TGCGCCAGCACCGAGAGTACTATCGGTGGGGAGCTGTTTTTT. Translated: CASTESTIGGELFF.

This chain links TRBV6-2 or TRBV6-3 with TRBJ2-1, with D perhaps TRBD1 (6 bases). In germline, CDR1 is MNHEY, CDR2 SVGEGT. The V end was cut by 6 bases, the J end by 12 bases, with 15 bases between. The CDR3 is 12 amino acids. The CDR3 protein is CASSPRGVGQFF. The CDR3 nucleotides are TGTGCCAGCAGCCCCAGGGGAGTCGGGCAGTTCTTC.

In this sample, this clone turned up once. The chain couples TRBV7-9 to TRBJ2-7; TRBD2 is a possible D gene (5 bases). Per germline, CDR1 SEHNR and CDR2 FQNEAQ (reference sequence). Deletions cut 1 base from V and 0 bases from J, with 16 bases between. This CDR3 region has 17 residues. The CDR3 coding sequence is TGTGCCAGCAGCTTAGAAGGGTTGCGGGCTAGCTCCTACGAGCAGTACTTC. Protein: CASSLEGLRASSYEQYF.

The rearrangement uses TRBV6-2 or TRBV6-3 and TRBJ1-5; D may be TRBD1 (5 bases). CDR3 length equals 13 residues. V was shortened by 4 bases and J by 7 bases, with 11 bases between the two germline ends. CDR1 is MNHEY and CDR2 is SVGEGT in the germline V gene. The DNA for the CDR3 is TGTGCCAGCAGTTTGCAGGGAAGCCAGCCCCAGCATTTT. Translating it yields CASSLQGSQPQHF.

This chain connects TRBV4-1 to TRBJ1-1; D gene ambiguous. The CDR3 runs to 14 residues. Germline assignment: CDR1 MGHRA and CDR2 YSYEKL. Trimming shortened V by 0 bases and J by 3 bases, and 8 bases separated the two germline ends. The CDR3 protein is CASSQDRSDTEAFF. The CDR3 bases are TGCGCCAGCAGCCAAGATCGGAGTGACACTGAAGCTTTCTTT.

The chain joins TRBV28 to TRBJ2-2; 9 bases align to TRBD1. The CDR3 totals 15 residues. Germline values: CDR1 MDHEN, CDR2 SYDVKM. J gave up 4 bases and V 4 bases, and 4 bases lay outside the gene matches. CDR3 sequence (DNA): TGTGCCAGCAGTTACCGGGACAGGGCCACCGGGGAGCTGTTTTTT. Encoded protein: CASSYRDRATGELFF.

The rearrangement links TRBV27 to TRBJ2-5; TRBD1 is a possible D gene (6 bases). Trimming pared 5 bases from V and 0 bases from J, leaving 16 bases between. Germline lookup yields CDR1 MNHEY and CDR2 SMNVEV (reference sequence). This CDR3 contains 16 residues. CDR3 sequence reads: CASSRKTGTHQETQYF. CDR3 sequence (DNA): TGTGCCAGCAGTCGTAAAACCGGGACACACCAAGAGACCCAGTACTTC.

The rearrangement uses TRBV19 and TRBJ2-7; possible D gene TRBD1, 6 bases. Germline-derived CDR1 and CDR2 are LNHDA and SQIVND (reference sequence). The CDR3 is 12 residues long. Trimming cost V 8 bases and J 3 bases, with 11 bases left between them. CDR3 amino acids: CASGGDFYEQYF. CDR3 nucleotides: TGTGCCAGTGGGGGCGACTTCTACGAGCAGTACTTC.

This chain links TRBV27 with TRBJ1-6, with D perhaps TRBD1 (6 bases). The CDR3 covers 15 residues. The germline V gene has CDR1 MNHEY and CDR2 SMNVEV (reference sequence). V shed 7 bases and J shed 7 bases, with 17 bases lying between them. The CDR3 loop reads CASTLTRGANSPLHF. The CDR3 nucleotides read TGTGCCAGCACCCTTACCCGGGGGGCCAATTCACCCCTCCACTTT.

This clone was observed once. The chain has TRBV7-2 and TRBJ1-4, with D unresolved. The CDR3 is 15 residues long. Germline lookup yields CDR1 SGHTA and CDR2 FQGNSA. Trimming took 0 bases from V and 4 from J, leaving 9 bases between them. CDR3 sequence (DNA): TGTGCCAGCAGCTTAGCTGGCAGTCGTAATGAAAAACTGTTTTTT. Its translation: CASSLAGSRNEKLFF.

The gene calls are TRBV4-1 and TRBJ1-1; D may be TRBD1 (5 bases). Trimming took 0 bases from V and 10 from J, leaving 24 bases between them. Germline V gene sequence: CDR1 MGHRA, CDR2 YSYEKL. The CDR3 runs 17 residues. Written as DNA, the CDR3 is TGCGCCAGCAGCCAAGATCGCCAATTGGGGGGGTCGACTCTAGCTTTCTTT. Its protein is CASSQDRQLGGSTLAFF.

The rearrangement joins TRBV5-1 to TRBJ1-1; D may be TRBD1 (5 bases). The CDR3 covers 14 residues. Germline CDR1 is SGHRS and CDR2 is YFSETQ. V was cut by 2 bases and J by 7 bases, with 15 bases left in between. CDR3 bases: TGCGCCAGCAGCTTCGGTGGCGGGGGAAGTGAAGCTTTCTTT. This sequence encodes CASSFGGGGSEAFF.

This chain connects TRBV9 to TRBJ2-5; maybe TRBD1 (6 bases). The CDR3 is made up of 14 amino acids. Germline CDR1 reads SGDLS; CDR2 reads YYNGEE. Trimming left V 4 bases short and J 5 bases short, with 15 bases between. The CDR3 protein is CASSTRGGGETQYF. The DNA for the CDR3 is TGTGCCAGCAGCACTAGAGGGGGTGGGGAGACCCAGTACTTC. Drawing the rest from reference TRBV9 and TRBJ2-5, the complete variable domain is DSGVTQTPKHLITATGQRVTLRCSPRSGDLSVYWYQQSLDQGLQFLIQYYNGEERAKGNILERFSAQQFPDLHSELNLSSLELGDSALYFCASSTRGGGETQYFGPGTRLLVL.

The CDR3, as DNA: TGCGCCAGCAGCCAAGATTTAACAGGGCGATGGGAGACCCAGTACTTC. Its translation: CASSQDLTGRWETQYF. This sequence joins TRBV4-3 and TRBJ2-5; D is possibly TRBD1 (6 bases). V lost 0 bases to trimming and J lost 5 bases, with 16 bases between them. The CDR3 is made up of 16 amino acids. Per germline, CDR1 LGHNA and CDR2 YSLEER.

This chain connects TRBV18 to TRBJ2-1; 10 bases are shared with TRBD1. J gave up 3 bases and V 6 bases, and 11 bases lay outside the gene matches. Looked up from germline, CDR1 is KGHSH and CDR2 is LQKENI. The CDR3 has 17 residues. The CDR3 DNA sequence: TGTGCCAGCTCCCCCGGGACAGGGGTAAGGGGCTACAATGAGCAGTTCTTC. It translates to CASSPGTGVRGYNEQFF.

V is TRBV19 and J is TRBJ2-6; a weak D match, TRBD1 (5 bases). V shed 2 bases and J shed 2 bases, with 10 bases lying between them. Per the germline V gene, CDR1 is LNHDA and CDR2 is SQIVND (reference sequence). The CDR3 length is 16 residues. The CDR3 is CASSIFSGTGANVLTF. For the CDR3, the DNA is TGTGCCAGTAGTATATTTTCAGGGACTGGGGCCAACGTCCTGACTTTC.

The chain combines TRBV7-7 with TRBJ2-7; 8 positions agree with TRBD1. Germline V CDR1 and CDR2: SSHAT, FNYEAQ (reference sequence). The length of the CDR3 is 13 residues. V shed 5 bases, J shed 6 bases, and the junction held 6 bases outside the gene matches. The chain's CDR3 is CASSKGQAGEQYF. The CDR3 DNA reads TGTGCCAGCAGCAAGGGACAGGCTGGCGAGCAGTACTTC. The whole variable domain, filled in from reference TRBV7-7 and TRBJ2-7, reads GAGVSQSPRYKVTKRGQDVTLRCDPISSHATLYWYQQALGQGPEFLTYFNYEAQPDKSGLPSDRFSAERPEGSISTLTIQRTEQRDSAMYRCASSKGQAGEQYFGPGTRLTVT.

This chain connects TRBV3-1 (or the pseudogene TRBV3-2) to TRBJ2-1; 10 nucleotides line up with TRBD1. The CDR3 contains 16 residues. Germline-derived CDR1 and CDR2 are LGHDT and YNNKEL (reference sequence). Unmatched junction bases numbered 5, after V lost 2 bases and J lost 4 bases. CDR3 in DNA: TGTGCCAGCAGCCAACCGACAGGGGGCTTGTACAATGAGCAGTTCTTC. It specifies CASSQPTGGLYNEQFF.

The chain is built from TRBV2 and TRBJ1-5; the D gene is possibly TRBD1 (6 bases). Germline CDR1 reads SNHLY; CDR2 reads FYNNEI. Trimming took off 8 bases at V and 2 bases at J, with 13 bases between the two ends. The CDR3 totals 14 residues. DNA for the CDR3: TGTGCCAGCTCCTTAGGGGGGGGCAATCAGCCCCAGCATTTT. Its translation is CASSLGGGNQPQHF.

This chain links TRBV20-1 with TRBJ2-3; 10 bases match TRBD2. V gave up 4 bases and J gave up 2 bases; unmatched junction bases: 6. CDR1 DFQATT and CDR2 SNEGSKA come from the germline V gene (reference sequence). The CDR3 sequence is 15 residues long. The CDR3 nucleotides read TGCAGTGCTACTGATACTAGCGGGGCCACAGATACGCAGTATTTT. Translated, it gives CSATDTSGATDTQYF.

A remark on this clone: The germline gene is not matched at one end of the junction; a read error may be the cause. V gene TRBV5-1 combines with J gene TRBJ1-4, with 10 bases fitting TRBD1. This CDR3 spans 14 amino acids. Germline V gene sequence: CDR1 SGHRS, CDR2 YFSETQ. The CDR3 region has the DNA TGCGCCAGCAGTTTGGACAGGGGGTTTGAAAAACTGTTTTTT. It specifies CASSLDRGFEKLFF.